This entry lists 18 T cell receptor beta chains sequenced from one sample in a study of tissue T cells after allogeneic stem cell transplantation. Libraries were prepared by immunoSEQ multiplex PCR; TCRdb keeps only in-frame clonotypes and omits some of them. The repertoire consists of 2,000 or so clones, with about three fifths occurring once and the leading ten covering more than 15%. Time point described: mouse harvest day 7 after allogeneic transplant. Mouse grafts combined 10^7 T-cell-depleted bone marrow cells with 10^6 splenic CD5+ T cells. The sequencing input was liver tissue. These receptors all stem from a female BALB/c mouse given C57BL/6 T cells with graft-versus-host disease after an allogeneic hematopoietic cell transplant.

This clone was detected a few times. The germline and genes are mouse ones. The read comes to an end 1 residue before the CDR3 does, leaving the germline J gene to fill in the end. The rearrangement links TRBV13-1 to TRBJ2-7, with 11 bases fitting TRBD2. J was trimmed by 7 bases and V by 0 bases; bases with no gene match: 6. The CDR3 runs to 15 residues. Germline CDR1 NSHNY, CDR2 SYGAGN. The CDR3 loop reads CASSDELGGLGEQYF. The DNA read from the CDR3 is TGTGCCAGCAGTGATGAACTGGGGGGGCTCGGGGAACAGTAC.

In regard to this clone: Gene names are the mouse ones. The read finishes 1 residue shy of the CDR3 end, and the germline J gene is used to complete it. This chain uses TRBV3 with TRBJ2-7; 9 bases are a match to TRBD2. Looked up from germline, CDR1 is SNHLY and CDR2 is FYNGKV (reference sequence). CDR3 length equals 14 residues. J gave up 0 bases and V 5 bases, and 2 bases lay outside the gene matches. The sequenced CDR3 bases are TGTGCCAGCAGCCAGACTGGGGGCTCCTATGAACAGTAC. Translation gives CASSQTGGSYEQY. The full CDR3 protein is CASSQTGGSYEQYF.

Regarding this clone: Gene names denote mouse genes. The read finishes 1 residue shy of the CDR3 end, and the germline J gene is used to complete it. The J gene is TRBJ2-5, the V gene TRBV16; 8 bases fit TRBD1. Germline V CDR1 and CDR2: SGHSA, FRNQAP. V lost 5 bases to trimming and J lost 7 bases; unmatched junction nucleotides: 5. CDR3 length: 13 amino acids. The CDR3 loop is CASSPTGGNTQYF. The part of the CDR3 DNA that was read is TGTGCAAGCAGCCCTACAGGGGGGAACACCCAGTAC.

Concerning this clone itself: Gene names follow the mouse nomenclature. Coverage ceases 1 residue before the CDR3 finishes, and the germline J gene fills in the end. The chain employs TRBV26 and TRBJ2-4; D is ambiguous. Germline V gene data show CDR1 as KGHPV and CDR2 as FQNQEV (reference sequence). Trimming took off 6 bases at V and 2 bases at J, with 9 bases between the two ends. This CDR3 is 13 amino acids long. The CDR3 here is CASSPDAQNTLYF. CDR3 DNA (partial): TGTGCCAGCAGCCCGGACGCTCAAAACACCTTGTAC.

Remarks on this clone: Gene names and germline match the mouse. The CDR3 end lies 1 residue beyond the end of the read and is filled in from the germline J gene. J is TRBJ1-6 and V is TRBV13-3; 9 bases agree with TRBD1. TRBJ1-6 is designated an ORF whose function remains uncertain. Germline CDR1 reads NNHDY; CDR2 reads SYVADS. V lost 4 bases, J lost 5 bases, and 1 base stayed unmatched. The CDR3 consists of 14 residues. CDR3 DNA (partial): TGTGCCAGCAGTACAGGGGGCCATAATTCGCCCCTCTAC. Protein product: CASSTGGHNSPLY. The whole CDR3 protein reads CASSTGGHNSPLYF.

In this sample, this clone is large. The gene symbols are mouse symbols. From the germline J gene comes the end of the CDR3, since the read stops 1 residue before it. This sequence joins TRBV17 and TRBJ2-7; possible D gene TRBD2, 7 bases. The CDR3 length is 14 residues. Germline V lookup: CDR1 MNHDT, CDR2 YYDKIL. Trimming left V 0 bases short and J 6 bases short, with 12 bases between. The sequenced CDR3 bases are TGTGCTAGCAGTAGAGATCTTCGGGGGGCTGAACAGTAC. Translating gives CASSRDLRGAEQY. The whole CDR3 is CASSRDLRGAEQYF.

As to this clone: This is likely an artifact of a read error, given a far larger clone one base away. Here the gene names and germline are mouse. The covered CDR3 bases are TGTGCCAGCGGTGACCGGGCCCCCTATGAACAGTAC. Its protein product is CASGDRAPYEQY. The whole CDR3 sequence is CASGDRAPYEQYF. J is TRBJ2-7 and V is TRBV13-2; no firm D call. The sequenced fragment ends 1 residue before the CDR3 boundary, so the rest is inferred from the germline J gene. Trimming took 2 bases from V and 2 from J, leaving 8 bases between them. The CDR3 length is 13 residues. The V gene's germline CDR1 is NNHNN and CDR2 SYGAGS (reference sequence).

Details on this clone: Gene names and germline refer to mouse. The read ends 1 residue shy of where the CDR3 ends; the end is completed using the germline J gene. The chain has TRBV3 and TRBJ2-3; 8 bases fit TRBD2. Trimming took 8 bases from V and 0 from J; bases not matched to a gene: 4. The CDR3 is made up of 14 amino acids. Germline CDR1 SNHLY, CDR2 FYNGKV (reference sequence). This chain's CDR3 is CASLGLGSAETLYF. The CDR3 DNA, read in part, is TGTGCCAGCCTCGGACTGGGAAGTGCAGAAACGCTGTAT.

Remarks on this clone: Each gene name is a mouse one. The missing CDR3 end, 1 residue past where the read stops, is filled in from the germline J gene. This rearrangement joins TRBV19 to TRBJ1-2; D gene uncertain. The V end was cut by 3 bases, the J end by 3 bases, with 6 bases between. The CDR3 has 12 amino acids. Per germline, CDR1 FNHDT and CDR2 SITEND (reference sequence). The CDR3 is CASSSGDSDYTF. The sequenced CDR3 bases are TGTGCCAGCAGTAGTGGGGACTCCGACTACACC.

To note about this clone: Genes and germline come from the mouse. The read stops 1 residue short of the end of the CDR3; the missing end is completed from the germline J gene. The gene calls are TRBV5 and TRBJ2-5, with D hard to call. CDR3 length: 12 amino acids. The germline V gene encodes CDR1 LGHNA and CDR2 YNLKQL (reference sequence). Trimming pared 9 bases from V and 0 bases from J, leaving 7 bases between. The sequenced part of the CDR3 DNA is TGTGCCAGGACTTTTAACCAAGACACCCAGTAC. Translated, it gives CARTFNQDTQY. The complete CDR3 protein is CARTFNQDTQYF.

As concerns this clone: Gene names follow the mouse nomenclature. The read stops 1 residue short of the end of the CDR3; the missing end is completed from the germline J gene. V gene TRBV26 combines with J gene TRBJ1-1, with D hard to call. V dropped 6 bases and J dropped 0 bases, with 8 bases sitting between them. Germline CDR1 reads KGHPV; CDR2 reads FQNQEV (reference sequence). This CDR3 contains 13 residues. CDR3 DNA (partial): TGTGCCAGCAGCCACACTGCAAACACAGAAGTCTTC. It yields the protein CASSHTANTEVF. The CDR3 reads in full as CASSHTANTEVFF.

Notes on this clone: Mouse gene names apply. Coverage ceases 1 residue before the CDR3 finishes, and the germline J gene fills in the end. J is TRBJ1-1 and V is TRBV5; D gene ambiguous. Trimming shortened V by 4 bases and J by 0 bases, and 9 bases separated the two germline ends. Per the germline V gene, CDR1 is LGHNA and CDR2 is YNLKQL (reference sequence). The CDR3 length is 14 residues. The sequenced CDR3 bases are TGTGCCAGCAGCCCCGACAATGCAAACACAGAAGTCTTC. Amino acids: CASSPDNANTEVF. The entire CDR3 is CASSPDNANTEVFF.

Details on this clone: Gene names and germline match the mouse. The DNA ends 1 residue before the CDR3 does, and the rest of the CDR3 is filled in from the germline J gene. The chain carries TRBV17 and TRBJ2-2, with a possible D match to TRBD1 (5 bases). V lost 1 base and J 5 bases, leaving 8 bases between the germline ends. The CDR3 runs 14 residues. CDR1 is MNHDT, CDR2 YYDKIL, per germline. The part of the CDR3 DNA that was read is TGTGCTAGCAGTAGAGCAGGGTGGACCGGGCAGCTCTAC. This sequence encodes CASSRAGWTGQLY. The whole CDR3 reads CASSRAGWTGQLYF.

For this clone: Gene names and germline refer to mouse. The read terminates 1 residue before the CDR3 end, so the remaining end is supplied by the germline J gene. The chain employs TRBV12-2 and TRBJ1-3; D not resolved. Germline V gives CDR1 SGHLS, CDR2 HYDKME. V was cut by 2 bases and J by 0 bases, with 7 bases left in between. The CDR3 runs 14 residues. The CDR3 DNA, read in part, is TGTGCCAGCTCTCACTCAAATTCTGGAAATACGCTCTAT. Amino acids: CASSHSNSGNTLY. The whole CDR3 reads CASSHSNSGNTLYF.

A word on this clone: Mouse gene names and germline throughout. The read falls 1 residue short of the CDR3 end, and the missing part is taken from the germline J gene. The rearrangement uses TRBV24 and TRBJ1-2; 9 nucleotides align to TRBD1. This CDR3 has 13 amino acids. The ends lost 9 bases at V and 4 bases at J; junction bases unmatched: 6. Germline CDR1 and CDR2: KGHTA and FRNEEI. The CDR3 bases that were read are TGTGCCAGTTCCGGGACAGGGCTCTCCGACTACACC. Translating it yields CASSGTGLSDYT. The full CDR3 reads CASSGTGLSDYTF.

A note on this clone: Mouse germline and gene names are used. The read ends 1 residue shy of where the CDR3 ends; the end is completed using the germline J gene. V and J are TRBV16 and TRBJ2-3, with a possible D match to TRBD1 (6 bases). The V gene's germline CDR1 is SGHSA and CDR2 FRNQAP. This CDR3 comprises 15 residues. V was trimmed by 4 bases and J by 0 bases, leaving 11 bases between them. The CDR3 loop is CASSSRTDSAETLYF. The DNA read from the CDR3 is TGTGCAAGCAGCTCCAGGACAGATAGTGCAGAAACGCTGTAT.

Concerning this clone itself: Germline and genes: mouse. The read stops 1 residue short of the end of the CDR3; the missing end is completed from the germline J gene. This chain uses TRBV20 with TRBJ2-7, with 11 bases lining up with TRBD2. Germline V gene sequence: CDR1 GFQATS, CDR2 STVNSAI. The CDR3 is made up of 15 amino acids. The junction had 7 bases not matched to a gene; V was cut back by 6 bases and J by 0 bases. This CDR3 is CGASDWGGSSYEQYF. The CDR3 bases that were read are TGTGGTGCGAGTGACTGGGGGGGGAGCTCCTATGAACAGTAC.

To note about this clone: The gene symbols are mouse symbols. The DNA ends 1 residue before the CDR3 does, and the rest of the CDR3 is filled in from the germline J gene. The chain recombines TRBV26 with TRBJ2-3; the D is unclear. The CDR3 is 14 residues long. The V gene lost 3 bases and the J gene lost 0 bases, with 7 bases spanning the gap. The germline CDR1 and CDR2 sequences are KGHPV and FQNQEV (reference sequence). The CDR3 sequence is CASSLQTSAETLYF. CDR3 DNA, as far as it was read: TGTGCCAGCAGTCTTCAGACTAGTGCAGAAACGCTGTAT. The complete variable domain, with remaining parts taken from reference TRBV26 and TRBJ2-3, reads NSKVIQTPRYLVKGQGQKAKMRCIPEKGHPVVFWYQQNKNNEFKFLINFQNQEVLQQIDMTEKRFSAECPSNSPCSLEIQSSEAGDSALYLCASSLQTSAETLYFGSGTRLTVL.